This T cell receptor beta chain was sequenced during a study of blood T cell repertoires in COVID-19. Study-level background: Sources were T cells, B-cell-depleted T cells, or PBMCs; the material itself was cDNA or gDNA.

Generated by immunoSEQ multiplex PCR, the TCRdb table keeps only in-frame clones and is missing some. This table holds about 240,000 clones, approximately 78% found once. A single count supports this clone. CDR3 length: 15 amino acids. Germline V CDR1 and CDR2: SGHTS, YDEGEE. Trimming took off 1 base at V and 1 base at J, with 10 bases between the two ends. V is TRBV5-8 and J is TRBJ2-3; unclear D gene. This clonotype originated in a woman aged 55-69 years with active or convalescent COVID-19. Sample: peripheral blood. CDR3 sequence: CASSLRTVGTDTQYF. The CDR3 DNA reads as TGTGCCAGCAGCTTGCGTACGGTTGGCACAGATACGCAGTATTTT.